This T cell receptor (beta chain) was profiled in a study of blood T cell repertoires in COVID-19. The CDR3 consists of 16 residues. The germline gives CDR1 SGHVS, CDR2 FQNEAQ. V was pared by 5 bases and J by 1 base, with 18 bases between. Some clones are missing from TCRdb's copy, which holds only in-frame ones; the method was immunoSEQ multiplex PCR. The table has 150,000 to 200,000 clones, roughly four fifths seen once. The sequence was collected from a woman in her 70s with COVID-19, enrolled during active disease. The rearrangement uses TRBV7-8 and TRBJ2-7; D is uncertain. The sample comprised peripheral blood. CDR3 sequence: CASSLNPSSKSYEQYF. CDR3 sequence (DNA): TGTGCCAGCAGCCTCAATCCGAGTAGCAAGTCCTACGAGCAGTACTTC. Filled out from reference TRBV7-8 and TRBJ2-7, the complete variable domain reads GAGVSQSPRYKVAKRGQDVALRCDPISGHVSLFWYQQALGQGPEFLTYFQNEAQLDKSGLPSDRFFAERPEGSVSTLKIQRTQQEDSAVYLCASSLNPSSKSYEQYFGPGTRLTVT.